Detailed here is one TCR beta chain. Individual cDNA molecules each carried unique molecular identifiers attached by the library. A single record per CDR3 protein comes from TCRdb applying MiXCR to the RACE reads. This table holds tens of thousands of distinct CDR3 sequences, roughly 9.1% found once. The data are from a study of human T cells and chemical hapten exposure. Between the trimmed V and J ends, which lost 7 bases and 0 bases, there was a span of 10 bases. The CDR3 has 13 amino acids. Germline V gene lookup returns CDR1 SQVTM and CDR2 ANQGSEA. As to time point: pre-sensitization, week 0. The treatment denotes: therapeutic diphenylcyclopropenone sensitization with weekly scalp DPC.

This TCR was recovered from a woman aged 40 to 55 with alopecia areata. Some clones in this sample may be carry-over from other donors' samples. This specimen consisted of whole blood, obtained in connection with sensitization to the hapten diphenylcyclopropenone (DPC). This chain connects TRBV29-1 to TRBJ2-1; weak D call: TRBD2 (5 bases). CDR3: CSAKRGSYNEQFF. The CDR3 DNA sequence: TGCAGCGCCAAACGGGGCTCCTACAATGAGCAGTTCTTC.